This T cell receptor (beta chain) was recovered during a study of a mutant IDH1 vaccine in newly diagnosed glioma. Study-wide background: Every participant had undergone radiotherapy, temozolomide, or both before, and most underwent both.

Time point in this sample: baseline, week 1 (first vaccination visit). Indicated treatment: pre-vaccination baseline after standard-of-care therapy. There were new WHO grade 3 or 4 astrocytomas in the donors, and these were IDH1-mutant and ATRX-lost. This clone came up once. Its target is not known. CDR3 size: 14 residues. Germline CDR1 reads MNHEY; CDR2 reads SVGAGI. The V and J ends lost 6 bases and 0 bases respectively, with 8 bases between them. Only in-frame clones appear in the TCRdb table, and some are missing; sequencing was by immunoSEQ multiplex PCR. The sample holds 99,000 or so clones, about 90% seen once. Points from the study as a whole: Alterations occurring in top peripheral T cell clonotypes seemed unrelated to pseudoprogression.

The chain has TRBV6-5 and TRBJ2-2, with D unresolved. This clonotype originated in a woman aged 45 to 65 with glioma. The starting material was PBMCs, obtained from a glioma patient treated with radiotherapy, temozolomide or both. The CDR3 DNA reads TGTGCCAGCAGGAGATACGCGAACACCGGGGAGCTGTTTTTT. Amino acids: CASRRYANTGELFF.